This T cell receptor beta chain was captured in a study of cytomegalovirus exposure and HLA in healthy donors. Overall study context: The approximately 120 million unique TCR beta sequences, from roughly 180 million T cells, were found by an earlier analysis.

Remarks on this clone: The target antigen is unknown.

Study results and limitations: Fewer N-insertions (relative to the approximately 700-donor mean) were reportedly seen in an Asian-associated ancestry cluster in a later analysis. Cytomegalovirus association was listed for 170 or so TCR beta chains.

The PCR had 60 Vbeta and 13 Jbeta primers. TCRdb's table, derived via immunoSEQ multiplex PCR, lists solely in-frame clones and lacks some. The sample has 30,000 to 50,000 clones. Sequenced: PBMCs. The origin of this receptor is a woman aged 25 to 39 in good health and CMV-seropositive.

Written as DNA, the CDR3 is TGCGCCAGCACACCTTCGGGCACCGGGGAGCTGTTTTTT. Amino acids: CASTPSGTGELFF. The V call is TRBV5-1, the J call TRBJ2-2, with D unclear. The CDR3 covers 13 residues. Trimming shortened V by 6 bases and J by 4 bases, and 10 bases separated the two germline ends. The germline V gene has CDR1 SGHRS and CDR2 YFSETQ.